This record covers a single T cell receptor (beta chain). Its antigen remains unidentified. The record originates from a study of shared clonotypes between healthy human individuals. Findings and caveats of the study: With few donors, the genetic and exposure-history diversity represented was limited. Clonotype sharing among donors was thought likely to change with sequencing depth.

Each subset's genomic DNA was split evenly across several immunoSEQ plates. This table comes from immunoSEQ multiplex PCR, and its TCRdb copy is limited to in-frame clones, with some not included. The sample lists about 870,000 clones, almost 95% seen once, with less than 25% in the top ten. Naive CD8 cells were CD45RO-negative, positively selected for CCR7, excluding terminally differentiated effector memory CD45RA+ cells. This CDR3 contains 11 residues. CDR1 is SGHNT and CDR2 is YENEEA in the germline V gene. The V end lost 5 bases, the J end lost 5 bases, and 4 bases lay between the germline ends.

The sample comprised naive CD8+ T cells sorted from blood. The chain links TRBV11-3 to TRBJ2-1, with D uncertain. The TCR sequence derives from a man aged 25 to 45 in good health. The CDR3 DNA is TGTGCCAGCAGCCAGGACAATGAGCAGTTCTTC. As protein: CASSQDNEQFF.